The rows below give T cell receptor beta chains drawn from one sample of a study of OX40 agonist ivuxolimab in advanced cancers. The method was immunoSEQ multiplex PCR; TCRdb's version includes in-frame clones alone and lacks a portion of them. The repertoire holds about 63,000 clones, with 87% as singletons. The sequenced sample was CD4+ or CD8+ T cells sorted from blood, obtained in a trial of the OX40 agonist ivuxolimab. All receptors come from an adult with an advanced solid tumor such as melanoma, head and neck, liver or kidney cancer. Both conserved end residues are part of each CDR3. Each record gives: CDR3 DNA, CDR3 protein, D gene, clone size, J gene, V gene. The D gene is left open where the match is weak. Clone sizes are given selectively: once, few, many, or a class where the clone is expanded.

CDR3nt: TGCGCCAGCAGCAGACTAGGACCCCCGAATGAGCAGTTCTTC
CDR3aa: CASSRLGPPNEQFF
d_gene: .
abundance: .
j_gene: TRBJ2-1
v_gene: TRBV5-1

CDR3nt: TGTGCCAGCAGCGAGAGTGGCGGGGCAGGGCCGAACACTGAAGCTTTCTTT
CDR3aa: CASSESGGAGPNTEAFF
d_gene: .
abundance: .
j_gene: TRBJ1-1
v_gene: TRBV9

CDR3nt: TGCGCCAGCGGGGTAGCACGGGATCGAGAGCAGTACTTC
CDR3aa: CASGVARDREQYF
d_gene: .
abundance: .
j_gene: TRBJ2-7
v_gene: TRBV5-1

CDR3nt: TGTGCCAGCAGCCCACCCGGGATACCCTACGAGCAGTACTTC
CDR3aa: CASSPPGIPYEQYF
d_gene: .
abundance: .
j_gene: TRBJ2-7
v_gene: TRBV11-3

CDR3nt: TGTGCCAGCAGCCTAACGAGGGACAATTTGGGCTATGGCTACACCTTC
CDR3aa: CASSLTRDNLGYGYTF
d_gene: .
abundance: .
j_gene: TRBJ1-2
v_gene: TRBV7-8

CDR3nt: TGTGCCAGCAGCCCCGGTTTAGCAACTAATGAAAAACTGTTTTTT
CDR3aa: CASSPGLATNEKLFF
d_gene: .
abundance: .
j_gene: TRBJ1-4
v_gene: TRBV5-4

CDR3nt: TGTGCCAGCAGTTACGCGGGAGTGGTAGATACGCAGTATTTT
CDR3aa: CASSYAGVVDTQYF
d_gene: TRBD2
abundance: .
j_gene: TRBJ2-3
v_gene: TRBV6-6

CDR3nt: TGTGCCAGCAGCCCTCGGAACAGGGTTTCCTACGAGCAGTACTTC
CDR3aa: CASSPRNRVSYEQYF
d_gene: .
abundance: .
j_gene: TRBJ2-7
v_gene: TRBV5-5

CDR3nt: TGTGCCAGCAGTTACAACAGGGCGAGCTCTGGAAACACCATATATTTT
CDR3aa: CASSYNRASSGNTIYF
d_gene: .
abundance: .
j_gene: TRBJ1-3
v_gene: TRBV6-5

CDR3nt: TGCGCCAGCAGCAATCCCGGGACAATGATTCGCGGCTACACCTTC
CDR3aa: CASSNPGTMIRGYTF
d_gene: .
abundance: once
j_gene: TRBJ1-2
v_gene: TRBV5-1

CDR3nt: TGTGCCAGCAGTGGCCCCGAGGATGGCTACACCTTC
CDR3aa: CASSGPEDGYTF
d_gene: .
abundance: few
j_gene: TRBJ1-2
v_gene: TRBV25-1

CDR3nt: TGTGCCAGCATGTCCGGGAGGGCGGGAGGTCGCACAGATACGCAGTATTTT
CDR3aa: CASMSGRAGGRTDTQYF
d_gene: TRBD2
abundance: few
j_gene: TRBJ2-3
v_gene: TRBV9

CDR3nt: TGCGCCAGCAGCTTGGCAGGGGTACGCCTTGGAAACACCATATATTTT
CDR3aa: CASSLAGVRLGNTIYF
d_gene: .
abundance: .
j_gene: TRBJ1-3
v_gene: TRBV5-1

CDR3nt: TGTGCCAGTAGTATAACGAAGGGGACAGGTGATCAGCCCCAGCATTTT
CDR3aa: CASSITKGTGDQPQHF
d_gene: TRBD1
abundance: .
j_gene: TRBJ1-5
v_gene: TRBV19

CDR3nt: TGTGCCAGCAGCGACAGGGTAGACGAGACCCAGTACTTC
CDR3aa: CASSDRVDETQYF
d_gene: TRBD1
abundance: .
j_gene: TRBJ2-5
v_gene: TRBV11-3

CDR3nt: TGTGCCAGCAGCTCCGATGCAACTAATGAAAAACTGTTTTTT
CDR3aa: CASSSDATNEKLFF
d_gene: .
abundance: .
j_gene: TRBJ1-4
v_gene: TRBV5-5

CDR3nt: TGTGCCAGTAGCGAGGTCTCCTCCTCTGGGGCCAACGTCCTGACTTTC
CDR3aa: CASSEVSSSGANVLTF
d_gene: .
abundance: .
j_gene: TRBJ2-6
v_gene: TRBV19

CDR3nt: TGTGCCAGCAGCCCCGACGGAGGGCCAGATACGCAGTATTTT
CDR3aa: CASSPDGGPDTQYF
d_gene: .
abundance: .
j_gene: TRBJ2-3
v_gene: TRBV7-9

CDR3nt: TGTGCCAGCAGCAGGGCTCATACCTACGAGCAGTACTTC
CDR3aa: CASSRAHTYEQYF
d_gene: .
abundance: few
j_gene: TRBJ2-7
v_gene: TRBV11-3

CDR3nt: TGTGCCAGCAGCCTTTGCCGGACATCCTCCTACGAGCAGTACTTC
CDR3aa: CASSLCRTSSYEQYF
d_gene: .
abundance: once
j_gene: TRBJ2-7
v_gene: TRBV7-3

CDR3nt: TGTGCCAGCAGCTTCCATGCTCAGGGTGAGCAGTTCTTC
CDR3aa: CASSFHAQGEQFF
d_gene: .
abundance: few
j_gene: TRBJ2-1
v_gene: TRBV9

CDR3nt: TGTGCCAGCAGCACGCATCCGGGGCTTCGGAATCAGCCCCAGCATTTT
CDR3aa: CASSTHPGLRNQPQHF
d_gene: .
abundance: .
j_gene: TRBJ1-5
v_gene: TRBV5-5

CDR3nt: TGTGCCAGCAGTCCAGGGACCTACGAGCAGTACTTC
CDR3aa: CASSPGTYEQYF
d_gene: .
abundance: .
j_gene: TRBJ2-7
v_gene: TRBV28

CDR3nt: TGTGCCAGCACTGAGGGGAAGGGCTACACCTTC
CDR3aa: CASTEGKGYTF
d_gene: .
abundance: .
j_gene: TRBJ1-2
v_gene: TRBV25-1

CDR3nt: TGTGCCAGCATTACGGACGGGTCCTACAATGAGCAGTTCTTC
CDR3aa: CASITDGSYNEQFF
d_gene: .
abundance: .
j_gene: TRBJ2-1
v_gene: TRBV28

CDR3nt: TGTGCCAGCAGTTTAGAACGGCCCACCGGGGAGCTGTTTTTT
CDR3aa: CASSLERPTGELFF
d_gene: .
abundance: .
j_gene: TRBJ2-2
v_gene: TRBV28

CDR3nt: TGTGCCTGGGGGACAGCCTACGAGCAGTACTTC
CDR3aa: CAWGTAYEQYF
d_gene: TRBD1
abundance: .
j_gene: TRBJ2-7
v_gene: TRBV30

CDR3nt: TGTGCCAGCAGTTACGAGACAGGGGACACCGGGGAGCTGTTTTTT
CDR3aa: CASSYETGDTGELFF
d_gene: TRBD1
abundance: .
j_gene: TRBJ2-2
v_gene: TRBV6-5

CDR3nt: TGTGCCAGCAGGGGTACAACTAATGAAAAACTGTTTTTT
CDR3aa: CASRGTTNEKLFF
d_gene: .
abundance: .
j_gene: TRBJ1-4
v_gene: TRBV7-8

CDR3nt: TGTGCCAGCAGTCGAGGTACCCTGAACACTGAAGCTTTCTTT
CDR3aa: CASSRGTLNTEAFF
d_gene: .
abundance: .
j_gene: TRBJ1-1
v_gene: TRBV2

CDR3nt: TGCGCCAGCAGCCAAGTCCGCCGGGACAGGGGGACAGATACGCAGTATTTT
CDR3aa: CASSQVRRDRGTDTQYF
d_gene: TRBD1
abundance: .
j_gene: TRBJ2-3
v_gene: TRBV4-1

CDR3nt: TGTGCCAGCAGGAGACTAGTCGGCTCCTACAATGAGCAGTTCTTC
CDR3aa: CASRRLVGSYNEQFF
d_gene: .
abundance: .
j_gene: TRBJ2-1
v_gene: TRBV2

CDR3nt: TGTGCCAGCAGTGAAGAACCGGGACTAGCCTACAATGAGCAGTTCTTC
CDR3aa: CASSEEPGLAYNEQFF
d_gene: TRBD2
abundance: .
j_gene: TRBJ2-1
v_gene: TRBV2

CDR3nt: TGTGCCTGGGATATCCTGACAGGGGTTGAAAAGTTCTTC
CDR3aa: CAWDILTGVEKFF
d_gene: TRBD1
abundance: .
j_gene: TRBJ2-1
v_gene: TRBV30

CDR3nt: TGTGCCAGCAGTTACGGGCCACGATACGAGCAGTACTTC
CDR3aa: CASSYGPRYEQYF
d_gene: .
abundance: .
j_gene: TRBJ2-7
v_gene: TRBV6-5

CDR3nt: TGCGCCAGCAGCCGGGACAGTGAAAAACTGTTTTTT
CDR3aa: CASSRDSEKLFF
d_gene: TRBD1
abundance: .
j_gene: TRBJ1-4
v_gene: TRBV5-1

CDR3nt: TGTGCCTGGAGTCCAGGGGTCTGGGGCGGGGAGCTGTTTTTT
CDR3aa: CAWSPGVWGGELFF
d_gene: .
abundance: .
j_gene: TRBJ2-2
v_gene: TRBV30

CDR3nt: TGTGCCAGTAGTAAAGGGACAGGGCCAGGAAACACCATATATTTT
CDR3aa: CASSKGTGPGNTIYF
d_gene: TRBD1
abundance: .
j_gene: TRBJ1-3
v_gene: TRBV19

CDR3nt: TGTGCCAGCAGCGGGACAGGGGTTGTTCAGTTCTTC
CDR3aa: CASSGTGVVQFF
d_gene: TRBD1
abundance: .
j_gene: TRBJ2-1
v_gene: TRBV6-6

CDR3nt: TGTGCCAGCAGTTACGGTATCACCTACGAGCAGTACTTC
CDR3aa: CASSYGITYEQYF
d_gene: .
abundance: once
j_gene: TRBJ2-7
v_gene: TRBV6-5

CDR3nt: TGTGCCAGCAGCACCGTGGGGGAGCAGTACTTC
CDR3aa: CASSTVGEQYF
d_gene: .
abundance: .
j_gene: TRBJ2-7
v_gene: TRBV11-3

CDR3nt: TGTGCCAGTAGTATAATAGCGGGAGATCTGAATGAGCAGTTCTTC
CDR3aa: CASSIIAGDLNEQFF
d_gene: TRBD2
abundance: .
j_gene: TRBJ2-1
v_gene: TRBV19

CDR3nt: TGTGCCAGCTCACCGAAGACAGGGCCGGACACTGAAGCTTTCTTT
CDR3aa: CASSPKTGPDTEAFF
d_gene: TRBD1
abundance: .
j_gene: TRBJ1-1
v_gene: TRBV18

CDR3nt: TGCGCCAGCAGCCAAGATCTTACTGTGCGGGGCTACACCTTC
CDR3aa: CASSQDLTVRGYTF
d_gene: .
abundance: .
j_gene: TRBJ1-2
v_gene: TRBV4-1

CDR3nt: TGTGCCAGCAGCTTGGAACTAGCGGGAGGGGGTGAGCAGTTCTTC
CDR3aa: CASSLELAGGGEQFF
d_gene: TRBD2
abundance: .
j_gene: TRBJ2-1
v_gene: TRBV5-4

CDR3nt: TGCAGCGTCGGGACAGACTATGGCTACACCTTC
CDR3aa: CSVGTDYGYTF
d_gene: TRBD1
abundance: .
j_gene: TRBJ1-2
v_gene: TRBV29-1

CDR3nt: TGTGCCAGCTCACCTGTGGACTTAGAGACCCAGTACTTC
CDR3aa: CASSPVDLETQYF
d_gene: .
abundance: .
j_gene: TRBJ2-5
v_gene: TRBV18

CDR3nt: TGCAGCGTGGCGACAGGGTTAGGAACTGAAGCTTTCTTT
CDR3aa: CSVATGLGTEAFF
d_gene: TRBD1
abundance: .
j_gene: TRBJ1-1
v_gene: TRBV29-1

CDR3nt: TGTGCCAGCAGCCCGGACACCTTCTCTGGAAACACCATATATTTT
CDR3aa: CASSPDTFSGNTIYF
d_gene: .
abundance: .
j_gene: TRBJ1-3
v_gene: TRBV7-9

CDR3nt: TGCAGCGCCCCCGATTCGACGAAGGCCCAGTACTTC
CDR3aa: CSAPDSTKAQYF
d_gene: .
abundance: .
j_gene: TRBJ2-5
v_gene: TRBV29-1

CDR3nt: TGTGCCAGCTCTCGGGACCAGACAGATACGCAGTATTTT
CDR3aa: CASSRDQTDTQYF
d_gene: .
abundance: .
j_gene: TRBJ2-3
v_gene: TRBV18

CDR3nt: TGTGCCAGCAGTGAGAGTAGCTGGAGCACAGATACGCAGTATTTT
CDR3aa: CASSESSWSTDTQYF
d_gene: .
abundance: few
j_gene: TRBJ2-3
v_gene: TRBV6-1

CDR3nt: TGTGCCAGCAGTGAACGAGGGACTAGCGGGTACAATGAGCAGTTCTTC
CDR3aa: CASSERGTSGYNEQFF
d_gene: TRBD2
abundance: .
j_gene: TRBJ2-1
v_gene: TRBV6-1

CDR3nt: TGTGCCAGCAGTAAGGGACAGGGCTACCCCTACGAGCAGTACTTC
CDR3aa: CASSKGQGYPYEQYF
d_gene: TRBD1
abundance: .
j_gene: TRBJ2-7
v_gene: TRBV28

CDR3nt: TGTGCCAGCAGCTTCGGGACAGGGTCCTACAATGAGCAGTTCTTC
CDR3aa: CASSFGTGSYNEQFF
d_gene: TRBD1
abundance: .
j_gene: TRBJ2-1
v_gene: TRBV5-5